This TCR beta chain appears in the sequencing data of a study of blood T cell repertoires in COVID-19. On the study more broadly: Whether acute or convalescent, the COVID-19 samples came from the United States, Italy and Spain. Sample material is recorded as cDNA or gDNA derived from T cells, B-cell-depleted T cells, or PBMCs.

The authors' processing: Estimated nucleated cell counts came from reference gene primer amplification. The method was immunoSEQ multiplex PCR; TCRdb's version includes in-frame clones alone and lacks a portion of them. V and J calls and clone size are given by that table; D and trimming were obtained from the DNA. The data contain about 76,000 clones, around three quarters of them singletons. The CDR3 has 14 amino acids. V dropped 6 bases and J dropped 6; count of bases not matched to a gene: 8. CDR1 and CDR2 (germline): MNHEY, SVGAGI. Sequenced: peripheral blood. This sequence originates from a human donor in a cohort sampled during active COVID-19. The rearrangement uses TRBV6-5 and TRBJ2-7; 10 positions agree with TRBD2. Written as DNA, the CDR3 is TGTGCCAGCAGCGACCCTAGCGGGAGATCCGAGCAGTACTTC. Translated: CASSDPSGRSEQYF.